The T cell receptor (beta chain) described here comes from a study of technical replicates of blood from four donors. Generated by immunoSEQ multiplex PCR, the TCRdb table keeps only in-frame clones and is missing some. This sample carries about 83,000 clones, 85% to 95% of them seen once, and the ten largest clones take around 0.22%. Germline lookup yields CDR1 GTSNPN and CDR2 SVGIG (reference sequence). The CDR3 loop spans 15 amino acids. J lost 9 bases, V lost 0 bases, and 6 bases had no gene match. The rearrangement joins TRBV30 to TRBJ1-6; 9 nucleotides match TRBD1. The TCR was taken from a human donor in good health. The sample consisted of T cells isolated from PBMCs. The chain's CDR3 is CAWSVKTGGFSPLHF. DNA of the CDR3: TGTGCCTGGAGTGTAAAGACAGGGGGGTTTTCACCCCTCCACTTT.